Listed below are T cell receptor beta chains from one sample, sequenced in a study of shared clonotypes between healthy human individuals. Sequenced by immunoSEQ multiplex PCR; TCRdb stores in-frame clones only, minus some. The sample yields approximately 500,000 clones, 70% to 85% seen once. The sample consisted of PBMCs. Receptor source: a middle-aged woman in good health. Some clones in this sample may be carry-over from other donors' samples. CDR3s include the opening cysteine and the closing phenylalanine or tryptophan. Fields, in order: D gene, J gene, V gene, CDR3 protein. D genes are given only for firm matches.

-	TRBJ2-5	TRBV6-5	CASSYSNLDGSQYF
TRBD2	TRBJ2-5	TRBV6-1	CASSDGGLAGTQETQYF
TRBD1	TRBJ2-1	TRBV6-1	CASSERQGDYNEQFF
TRBD1	TRBJ2-7	TRBV5-6	CASSPGQGTRQYF
-	TRBJ1-2	TRBV29-1	CSVQGGAGYGYTF
-	TRBJ1-3	TRBV29-1	CSAQTQPGNTIYF
-	TRBJ1-5	TRBV30	CAWSVPRGLNQPQHF
TRBD1	TRBJ2-1	TRBV28	CASDRDSNNEQFF
TRBD1	TRBJ2-3	TRBV28	CASTSLPDRSTDTQYF
-	TRBJ1-1	TRBV2	CASMYSGINTEAFF
TRBD1	TRBJ2-3	TRBV5-1	CASSLYWTGERGGTDTQYF
-	TRBJ2-5	TRBV6-5	CASSYPGPQETQYF
-	TRBJ1-5	TRBV10-3	CAISESAFSNQPQHF
TRBD1	TRBJ2-1	TRBV6-6	CASSYPGTESNEQFF
-	TRBJ2-1	TRBV11-1	CASSLGGRERAGEQFF
-	TRBJ1-1	TRBV10-3	CAIKGHLNTEAFF
-	TRBJ1-5	TRBV30	CAWSSGLGFGSEPQHF
-	TRBJ2-2	TRBV30	CAWSWVPDTGELFF
-	TRBJ1-5	TRBV9	CASSVEWGGNNQPQHF
TRBD2	TRBJ2-2	TRBV6-5	CASRGAGGAGELFF
TRBD1	TRBJ2-1	TRBV5-1	CASSLGGTAYNEQFF
-	TRBJ2-7	TRBV7-2	CASSLAPAISYEQYF
-	TRBJ1-5	TRBV6-5	CASRPGIYQPQHF
-	TRBJ1-2	TRBV28	CASSLVRGGGHYGYTF
-	TRBJ1-4	TRBV6-1	CASSIENVGQAKLFF
-	TRBJ2-1	TRBV6-5	CASSYSRQRNNEQFF
-	TRBJ1-1	TRBV4-3	CASSQGRSGAFF
-	TRBJ2-1	TRBV7-9	CASSLRAGLSSYNEQFF
-	TRBJ2-2	TRBV5-1	CASSWEVSGELFF
TRBD1	TRBJ1-2	TRBV10-3	CAISETGENYGYTF
TRBD2	TRBJ2-1	TRBV5-4	CASSIPSGSNEQFF
TRBD1	TRBJ1-2	TRBV28	CASSLGGQGDGYTF
TRBD2	TRBJ2-7	TRBV7-9	CASESGSLSYEQYF
-	TRBJ2-2	TRBV21-1	CASSTPGTDNTGELFF
-	TRBJ1-2	TRBV7-9	CASSPDGYGYTF
-	TRBJ1-2	TRBV14	CASSQGSYYGYTF
TRBD1	TRBJ1-1	TRBV27	CASSLRAGGGEAFF
-	TRBJ2-7	TRBV21-1	CASSPPSPVHETYEQYF
TRBD2	TRBJ2-1	TRBV18	CASSPQTGLAGVHEQFF
TRBD2	TRBJ2-2	TRBV7-9	CASSFLSSGAGELFF
-	TRBJ1-2	TRBV18	CASSPQGPNTGGYTF
TRBD2	TRBJ2-1	TRBV27	CASSLSTSGRGEQFF
-	TRBJ1-5	TRBV28	CASSNNEDQPQHF
-	TRBJ1-5	TRBV6-6	CASTVGVSNQPQHF
TRBD2	TRBJ2-7	TRBV7-3	CASSLGPGTSGYEQYF
-	TRBJ1-1	TRBV7-3	CASSASGTNTEAFF
-	TRBJ2-1	TRBV25-1	CASSAQGRQFF
-	TRBJ2-7	TRBV7-2	CASSLARSSYEQYF
-	TRBJ1-2	TRBV2	CASNLGPGGGYTF
TRBD1	TRBJ1-4	TRBV5-5	CASSQGQGEKLFF
TRBD1	TRBJ2-7	TRBV15	CATSRERALEQGSTYEQYF
TRBD1	TRBJ1-2	TRBV7-3	CASSLTGGASYGYTF
TRBD1	TRBJ1-5	TRBV19	CASRDRDQPQHF
-	TRBJ1-1	TRBV6-5	CASSTPPGRLFEAFF